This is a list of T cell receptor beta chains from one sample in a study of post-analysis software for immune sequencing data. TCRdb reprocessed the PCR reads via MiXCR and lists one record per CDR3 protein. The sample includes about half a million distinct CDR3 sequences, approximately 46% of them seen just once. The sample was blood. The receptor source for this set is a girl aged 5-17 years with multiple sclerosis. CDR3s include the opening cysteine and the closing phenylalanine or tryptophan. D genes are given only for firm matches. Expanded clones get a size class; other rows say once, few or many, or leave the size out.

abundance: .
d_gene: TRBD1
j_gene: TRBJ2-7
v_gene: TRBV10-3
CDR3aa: CAISEYGQGPYEQYF
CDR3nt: TGTGCCATCAGTGAGTACGGACAGGGTCCCTACGAGCAGTACTTC

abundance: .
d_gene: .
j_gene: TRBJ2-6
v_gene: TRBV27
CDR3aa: CASRNQDSGANVLTF
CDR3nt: TGTGCCAGCCGAAACCAGGACTCTGGGGCCAACGTCCTGACTTTC

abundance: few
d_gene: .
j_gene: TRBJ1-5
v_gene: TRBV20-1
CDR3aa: CSATDRSNQPQHF
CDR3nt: TGCAGTGCCACCGACAGAAGCAATCAGCCCCAGCATTTT

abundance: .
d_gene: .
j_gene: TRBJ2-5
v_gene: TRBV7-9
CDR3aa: CASSLSIQQETQYF
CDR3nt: TGTGCCAGCAGCTTATCGATCCAGCAGGAGACCCAGTACTTC

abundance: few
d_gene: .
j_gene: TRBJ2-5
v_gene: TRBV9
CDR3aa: CASSVGGRQYQETQYF
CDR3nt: TGTGCCAGCAGCGTAGGAGGACGGCAGTACCAAGAGACCCAGTACTTC

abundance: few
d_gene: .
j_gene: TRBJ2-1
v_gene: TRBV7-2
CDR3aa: CASSPLSAGYNEQFF
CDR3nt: TGTGCCAGCAGCCCCCTGTCGGCGGGGTACAATGAGCAGTTCTTC

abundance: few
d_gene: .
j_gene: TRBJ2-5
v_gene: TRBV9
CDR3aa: CASSPATGFGETQYF
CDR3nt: TGTGCCAGCAGCCCCGCAACAGGTTTCGGGGAGACCCAGTACTTC

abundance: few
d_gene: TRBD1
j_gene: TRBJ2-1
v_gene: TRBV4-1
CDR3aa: CASSQVPPGQEINEQFF
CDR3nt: TGCGCCAGCAGCCAAGTTCCCCCGGGACAGGAGATTAATGAGCAGTTCTTC

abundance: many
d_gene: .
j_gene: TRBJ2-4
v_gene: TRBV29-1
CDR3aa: CSVGGLAKNIQYF
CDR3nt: TGCAGCGTGGGGGGCCTAGCCAAAAACATTCAGTACTTC

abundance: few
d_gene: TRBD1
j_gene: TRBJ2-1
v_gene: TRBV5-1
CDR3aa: CASSLEDRGYNEQFF
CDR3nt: TGCGCCAGCAGCTTGGAGGACAGGGGGTATAATGAGCAGTTCTTC

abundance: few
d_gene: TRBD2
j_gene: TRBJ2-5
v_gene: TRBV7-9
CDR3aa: CASLRSERGSQETQYF
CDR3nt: TGTGCCAGTCTCAGGTCGGAGCGGGGGTCCCAAGAGACCCAGTACTTC

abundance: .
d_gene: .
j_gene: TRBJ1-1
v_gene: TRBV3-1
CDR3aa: CASSREPMNTEAFF
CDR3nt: TGTGCCAGCAGCCGGGAGCCCATGAACACTGAAGCTTTCTTT

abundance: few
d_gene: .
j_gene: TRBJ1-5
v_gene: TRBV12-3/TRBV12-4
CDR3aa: CASSLGDILQHF
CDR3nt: TGTGCCAGCAGTTTAGGGGACATACTCCAGCATTTT

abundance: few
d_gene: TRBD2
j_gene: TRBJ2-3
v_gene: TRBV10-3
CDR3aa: CAISGLAGDTQYF
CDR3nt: TGTGCCATCAGTGGACTAGCGGGAGATACGCAGTATTTT

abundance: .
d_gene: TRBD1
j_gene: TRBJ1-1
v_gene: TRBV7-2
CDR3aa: CASSTGQGMSFF
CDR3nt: TGTGCCAGCAGCACCGGACAGGGGATGTCTTTCTTT

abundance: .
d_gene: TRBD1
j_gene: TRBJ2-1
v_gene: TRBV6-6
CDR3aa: CASRAAGQVYNEQFF
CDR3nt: TGTGCCAGCAGGGCTGCGGGACAGGTATACAATGAGCAGTTCTTC

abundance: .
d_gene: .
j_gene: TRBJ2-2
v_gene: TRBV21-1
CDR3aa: CASSNGDRTTTNTGELFF
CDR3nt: TGTGCCAGCAGCAATGGAGACAGGACAACAACCAACACCGGGGAGCTGTTTTTT

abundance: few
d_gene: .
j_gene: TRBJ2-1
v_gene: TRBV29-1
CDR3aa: CSVETARGEQFF
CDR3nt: TGCAGCGTTGAAACCGCGAGGGGTGAGCAGTTCTTC

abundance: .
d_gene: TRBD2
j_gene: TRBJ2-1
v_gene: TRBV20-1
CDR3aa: CSATAGTSLNEQFF
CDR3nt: TGCAGTGCTACTGCCGGGACTAGTCTCAATGAGCAGTTCTTC

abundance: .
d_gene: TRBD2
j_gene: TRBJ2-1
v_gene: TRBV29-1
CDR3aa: CSVETSGSYNEQFF
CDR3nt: TGCAGCGTCGAAACTAGCGGCTCCTACAATGAGCAGTTCTTC

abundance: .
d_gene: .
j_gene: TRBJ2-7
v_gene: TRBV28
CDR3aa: CASSLPRPYEQYF
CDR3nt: TGTGCCAGCAGTTTACCCAGACCCTACGAGCAGTACTTC

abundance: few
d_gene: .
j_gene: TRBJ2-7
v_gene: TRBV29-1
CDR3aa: CSVDGAGGEQYF
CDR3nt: TGCAGCGTTGACGGGGCGGGCGGCGAGCAGTACTTC

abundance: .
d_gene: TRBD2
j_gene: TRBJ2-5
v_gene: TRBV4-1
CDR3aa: CASSQGLAGMETQYF
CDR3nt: TGCGCCAGCAGCCAAGGGCTAGCGGGTATGGAGACCCAGTACTTC

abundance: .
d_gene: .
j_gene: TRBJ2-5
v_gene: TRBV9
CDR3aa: CASSELTGVIETQYF
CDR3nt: TGTGCCAGCAGCGAGCTCACGGGAGTCATAGAGACCCAGTACTTC

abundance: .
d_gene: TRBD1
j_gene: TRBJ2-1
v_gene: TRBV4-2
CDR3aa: CASSRGQGEYTSYNEQFF
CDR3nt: TGTGCCAGCAGCCGAGGACAGGGTGAATACACCTCCTACAATGAGCAGTTCTTC

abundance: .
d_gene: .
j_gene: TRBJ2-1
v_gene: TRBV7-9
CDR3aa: CASSTDRYNEQFF
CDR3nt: TGTGCCAGCAGCACCGACAGATACAATGAGCAGTTCTTC

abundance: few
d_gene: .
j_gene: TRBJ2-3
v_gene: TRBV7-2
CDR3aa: CASSLVVVPGGDTQYF
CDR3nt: TGTGCCAGCAGCCTGGTCGTAGTTCCAGGCGGTGATACGCAGTATTTT

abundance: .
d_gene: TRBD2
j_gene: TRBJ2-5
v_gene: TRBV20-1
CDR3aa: CSAAPSGRAFNEQYF
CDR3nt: TGCAGTGCTGCCCCTAGCGGGAGGGCCTTCAATGAGCAGTACTTC

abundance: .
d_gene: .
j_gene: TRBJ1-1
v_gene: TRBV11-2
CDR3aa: CASSLERGSTEAFF
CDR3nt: TGTGCCAGCAGCCTTGAGAGGGGGTCCACTGAAGCTTTCTTT

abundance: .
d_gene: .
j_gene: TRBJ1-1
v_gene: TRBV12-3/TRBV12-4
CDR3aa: CASSLEGMSTEAFF
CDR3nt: TGTGCCAGCAGTTTAGAGGGGATGAGCACTGAAGCTTTCTTT

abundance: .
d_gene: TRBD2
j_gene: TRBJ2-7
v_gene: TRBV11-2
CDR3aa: CASSLVLAGSNYEQYF
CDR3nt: TGTGCCAGCAGCTTAGTGCTAGCGGGAAGTAACTACGAGCAGTACTTC

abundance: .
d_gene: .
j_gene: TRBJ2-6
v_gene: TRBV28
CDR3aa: CASSLGGRDIFSSGANVLTF
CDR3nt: TGTGCCAGCAGTTTGGGGGGGCGGGACATTTTTAGCTCTGGGGCCAACGTCCTGACTTTC

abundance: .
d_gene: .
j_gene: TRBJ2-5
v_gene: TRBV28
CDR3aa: CASSLRQIQYF
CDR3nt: TGTGCCAGCAGTTTAAGACAGATTCAGTACTTC

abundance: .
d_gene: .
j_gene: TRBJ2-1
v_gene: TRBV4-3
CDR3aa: CASSRVLARYNEQFF
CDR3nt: TGCGCCAGCAGCCGAGTTCTAGCGAGATACAATGAGCAGTTCTTC

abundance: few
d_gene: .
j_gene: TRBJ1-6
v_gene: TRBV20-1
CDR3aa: CVTRRAVGHSPLHF
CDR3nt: TGCGTCACACGGCGGGCGGTGGGACATTCACCCCTCCACTTT

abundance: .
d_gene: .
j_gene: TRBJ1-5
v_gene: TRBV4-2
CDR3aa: CASSQEALAVRHF
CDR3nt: TGTGCCAGCAGCCAAGAGGCTTTGGCGGTAAGGCATTTT

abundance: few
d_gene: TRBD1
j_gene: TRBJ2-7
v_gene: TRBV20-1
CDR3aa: CSASGGDRGYEQYF
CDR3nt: TGCAGTGCTAGCGGGGGGGACAGGGGCTACGAGCAGTACTTC

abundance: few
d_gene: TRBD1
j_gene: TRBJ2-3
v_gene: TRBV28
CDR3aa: CASSPPRRQGVTDTQYF
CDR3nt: TGTGCCAGCAGTCCACCCCGTAGGCAGGGGGTCACAGATACGCAGTATTTT

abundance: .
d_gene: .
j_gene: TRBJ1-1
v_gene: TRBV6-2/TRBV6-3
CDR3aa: CASSYDGEINTEAFF
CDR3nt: TGTGCCAGCAGTTACGATGGAGAAATCAACACTGAAGCTTTCTTT

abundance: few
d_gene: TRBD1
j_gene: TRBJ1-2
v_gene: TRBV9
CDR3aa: CASSAGTAYGYTF
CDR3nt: TGTGCCAGCAGCGCGGGGACAGCTTATGGCTACACCTTC

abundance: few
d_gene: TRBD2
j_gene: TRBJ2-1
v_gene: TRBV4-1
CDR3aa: CASSQNLAGGYNEQFF
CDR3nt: TGCGCCAGCAGCCAAAATTTAGCGGGAGGGTACAATGAGCAGTTCTTC

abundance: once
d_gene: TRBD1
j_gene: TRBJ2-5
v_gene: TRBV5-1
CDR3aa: CASSGDREVTRETQYF
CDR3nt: TGCGCCAGCAGCGGGGACAGGGAGGTGACAAGAGAGACCCAGTACTTC

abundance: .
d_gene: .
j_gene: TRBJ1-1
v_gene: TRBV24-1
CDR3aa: CATRGGTEAFF
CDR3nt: TGTGCCACCAGAGGAGGCACTGAAGCTTTCTTT

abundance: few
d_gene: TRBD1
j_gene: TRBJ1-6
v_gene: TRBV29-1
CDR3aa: CSVALTGDDNSPLHF
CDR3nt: TGCAGCGTCGCTCTAACAGGGGATGATAATTCACCCCTCCACTTT

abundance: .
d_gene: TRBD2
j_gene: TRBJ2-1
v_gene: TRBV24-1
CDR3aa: CATSDPGLVYNEQFF
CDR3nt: TGTGCCACCAGTGATCCGGGACTAGTCTACAATGAGCAGTTCTTC

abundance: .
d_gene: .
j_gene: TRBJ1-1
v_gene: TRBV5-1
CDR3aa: CASSPSSVTGPAFF
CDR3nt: TGCGCCAGCAGTCCGAGTTCTGTTACAGGGCCGGCTTTCTTT

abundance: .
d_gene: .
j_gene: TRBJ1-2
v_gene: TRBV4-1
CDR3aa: CASSQPGKRDYGYTF
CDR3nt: TGCGCCAGCAGCCAACCCGGCAAGCGGGACTATGGCTACACCTTC

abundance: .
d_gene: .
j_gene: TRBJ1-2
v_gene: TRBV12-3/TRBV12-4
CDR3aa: CASSFAGTTGGYTF
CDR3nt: TGTGCCAGCAGTTTTGCAGGTACCACGGGAGGCTACACCTTC

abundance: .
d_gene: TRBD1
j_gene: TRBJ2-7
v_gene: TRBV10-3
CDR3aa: CAITPDRRYEQYF
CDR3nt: TGTGCCATCACACCGGACAGGCGATACGAGCAGTACTTC

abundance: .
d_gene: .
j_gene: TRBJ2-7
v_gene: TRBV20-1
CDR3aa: CSPVGPPYEQYF
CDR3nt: TGCAGTCCTGTTGGGCCCCCCTACGAGCAGTACTTC